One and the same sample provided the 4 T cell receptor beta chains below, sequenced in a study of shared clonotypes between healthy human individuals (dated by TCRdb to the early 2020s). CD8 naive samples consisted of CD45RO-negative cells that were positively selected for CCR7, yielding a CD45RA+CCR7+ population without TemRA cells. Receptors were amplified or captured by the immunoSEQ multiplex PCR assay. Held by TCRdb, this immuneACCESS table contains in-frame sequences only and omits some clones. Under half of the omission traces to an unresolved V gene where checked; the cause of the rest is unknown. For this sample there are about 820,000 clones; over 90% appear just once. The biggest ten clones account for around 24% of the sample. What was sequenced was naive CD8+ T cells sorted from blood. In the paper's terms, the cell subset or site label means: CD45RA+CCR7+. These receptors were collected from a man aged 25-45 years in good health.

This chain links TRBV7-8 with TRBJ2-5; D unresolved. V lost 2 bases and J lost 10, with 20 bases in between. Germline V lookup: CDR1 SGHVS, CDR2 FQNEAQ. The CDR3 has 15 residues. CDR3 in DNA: TGTGCCAGCAGCTTAACCGTACAAGGGATTGGAGTCCAGTACTTC. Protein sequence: CASSLTVQGIGVQYF.

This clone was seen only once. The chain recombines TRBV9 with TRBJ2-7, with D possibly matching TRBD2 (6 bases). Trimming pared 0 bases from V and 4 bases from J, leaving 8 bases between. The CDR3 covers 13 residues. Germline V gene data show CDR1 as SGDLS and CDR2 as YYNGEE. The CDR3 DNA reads TGTGCCAGCAGCGTAGCGGGAGAGTACGAGCAGTACTTC. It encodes CASSVAGEYEQYF.

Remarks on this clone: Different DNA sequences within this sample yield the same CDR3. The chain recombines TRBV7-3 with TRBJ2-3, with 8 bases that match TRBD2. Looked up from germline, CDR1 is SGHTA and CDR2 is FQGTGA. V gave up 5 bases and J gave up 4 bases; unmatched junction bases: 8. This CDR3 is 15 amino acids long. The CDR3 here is CASSPLAGGADTQYF. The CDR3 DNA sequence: TGTGCCAGCAGCCCCTTGGCGGGAGGTGCAGATACGCAGTATTTT.

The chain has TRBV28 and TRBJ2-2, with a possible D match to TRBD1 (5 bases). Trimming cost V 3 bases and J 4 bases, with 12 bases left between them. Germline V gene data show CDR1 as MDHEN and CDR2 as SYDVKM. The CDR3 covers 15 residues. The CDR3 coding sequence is TGTGCCAGCAGTTTGAGGCAGGGCGCCACCGGGGAGCTGTTTTTT. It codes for CASSLRQGATGELFF.